A selection of T cell receptor beta chains follows, all from one sample in a study of CD8 T cells in Susac syndrome. Using its own MiXCR run on the immunoSEQ multiplex PCR reads, TCRdb lists one record per CDR3 protein. The sample contains over 100,000 distinct CDR3 sequences, 96% of which appear only once. Sequencing used CD4+ T cells from PBMCs. Source of these receptors: a human donor with Susac syndrome. The CDR3 runs from the conserved cysteine through the conserved F or W. The order of the fields is clone size, J gene, D gene, V gene, CDR3 length, CDR3 DNA, CDR3 protein. D genes are given only for firm matches. Not every row has a clone size; where given, it reads once, few, many or a size class.

clone_size: .; j_call: TRBJ1-5; d_call: .; v_call: TRBV7-2; cdr3_length: 13; cdr3_nt: TGTGCCAGCAGCTTAGTAGCCCTGGGGCCCCAGCATTTT; cdr3_aa: CASSLVALGPQHF
clone_size: .; j_call: TRBJ1-5; d_call: TRBD1; v_call: TRBV18; cdr3_length: 13; cdr3_nt: TGTGCCAGCTCACCGGACAGGGATCAGCCCCAGCATTTT; cdr3_aa: CASSPDRDQPQHF
clone_size: few; j_call: TRBJ2-1; d_call: TRBD2; v_call: TRBV7-9; cdr3_length: 14; cdr3_nt: TGTGCCAGCTCCGGGACTAGCGGGACCAATGAGCAGTTCTTC; cdr3_aa: CASSGTSGTNEQFF
clone_size: .; j_call: TRBJ2-2; d_call: .; v_call: TRBV5-4; cdr3_length: 16; cdr3_nt: TGTGCCAGCAGCTTGGGATCAGGGCGGGTCACCGGGGAGCTGTTTTTT; cdr3_aa: CASSLGSGRVTGELFF
clone_size: .; j_call: TRBJ1-5; d_call: .; v_call: TRBV3-1; cdr3_length: 17; cdr3_nt: TGTGCCAGCAGCCAATCAGGGGCAGGGAACTCCAATCAGCCCCAGCATTTT; cdr3_aa: CASSQSGAGNSNQPQHF
clone_size: .; j_call: TRBJ2-2; d_call: .; v_call: TRBV5-4; cdr3_length: 16; cdr3_nt: TGTGCCAGCAGCTTGGTCGCAGGGGCGAACACCGGGGAGCTGTTTTTT; cdr3_aa: CASSLVAGANTGELFF
clone_size: .; j_call: TRBJ1-1; d_call: TRBD1; v_call: TRBV20-1; cdr3_length: 14; cdr3_nt: TGCAGTGCACCAATGACAGGGCCCGGCACTGAAGCTTTCTTT; cdr3_aa: CSAPMTGPGTEAFF
clone_size: .; j_call: TRBJ1-2; d_call: .; v_call: TRBV4-1; cdr3_length: 13; cdr3_nt: TGCGCCAGCAGCCAAGAGGTCGGCTATGGCTACACCTTC; cdr3_aa: CASSQEVGYGYTF
clone_size: once; j_call: TRBJ1-1; d_call: .; v_call: TRBV3-1; cdr3_length: 15; cdr3_nt: TGTGCCAGCAGCCAGGGGGCTCTACGAGGCACTGAAGCTTTCTTT; cdr3_aa: CASSQGALRGTEAFF
clone_size: .; j_call: TRBJ2-7; d_call: TRBD1; v_call: TRBV30; cdr3_length: 14; cdr3_nt: TGTGCCTGGAGTGTATCAAGAGACAGGGGCGAGCAGTACTTC; cdr3_aa: CAWSVSRDRGEQYF
clone_size: .; j_call: TRBJ1-5; d_call: .; v_call: TRBV30; cdr3_length: 13; cdr3_nt: TGTGCCTGGAGTGTCGGAGGAAATCAGCCCCAGCATTTT; cdr3_aa: CAWSVGGNQPQHF
clone_size: .; j_call: TRBJ1-1; d_call: .; v_call: TRBV7-8; cdr3_length: 14; cdr3_nt: TGTGCCAGCAGCTTCCCGTTTGCAGACACTGAAGCTTTCTTT; cdr3_aa: CASSFPFADTEAFF
clone_size: once; j_call: TRBJ1-5; d_call: TRBD1; v_call: TRBV5-6; cdr3_length: 18; cdr3_nt: TGTGCCAGCAGCTCGGGACAGGGACCGTATGGAGGCAATCAGCCCCAGCATTTT; cdr3_aa: CASSSGQGPYGGNQPQHF
clone_size: .; j_call: TRBJ2-7; d_call: .; v_call: TRBV29-1; cdr3_length: 14; cdr3_nt: TGCAGCGTTGAAGGTAGCGGTTCTTCCTACGAGCAGTACTTC; cdr3_aa: CSVEGSGSSYEQYF
clone_size: .; j_call: TRBJ2-2; d_call: .; v_call: TRBV20-1; cdr3_length: 15; cdr3_nt: TGCAGTGCTCAATCCGGGACTCTGAACACCGGGGAGCTGTTTTTT; cdr3_aa: CSAQSGTLNTGELFF
clone_size: .; j_call: TRBJ1-1; d_call: .; v_call: TRBV18; cdr3_length: 13; cdr3_nt: TGTGCCAGCTCACCACTGTTGGACAGTGAAGCTTTCTTT; cdr3_aa: CASSPLLDSEAFF
clone_size: .; j_call: TRBJ2-3; d_call: TRBD1; v_call: TRBV4-1; cdr3_length: 16; cdr3_nt: TGCGCCAGCAGCTCCCGCCGGGACAGCTTCACAGATACGCAGTATTTT; cdr3_aa: CASSSRRDSFTDTQYF
clone_size: .; j_call: TRBJ2-2; d_call: .; v_call: TRBV6-6; cdr3_length: 13; cdr3_nt: TGTGCCAGTTCCGTGGCAGGGATCGGGGAGCTGTTTTTT; cdr3_aa: CASSVAGIGELFF
clone_size: .; j_call: TRBJ1-1; d_call: .; v_call: TRBV7-9; cdr3_length: 15; cdr3_nt: TGTGCCAGCAGCTTACGGGGAGGGAAGATCACTGAAGCTTTCTTT; cdr3_aa: CASSLRGGKITEAFF
clone_size: once; j_call: TRBJ2-2; d_call: TRBD2; v_call: TRBV20-1; cdr3_length: 16; cdr3_nt: TGCAGTGCTAGAGGGAGGACTAGCGGTTCCGCCGGGGAGCTGTTTTTT; cdr3_aa: CSARGRTSGSAGELFF
clone_size: .; j_call: TRBJ1-5; d_call: .; v_call: TRBV19; cdr3_length: 15; cdr3_nt: TGTGCCAGTAGTATTGGGGCGGCAGGACGCCAGCCCCAGCATTTT; cdr3_aa: CASSIGAAGRQPQHF
clone_size: .; j_call: TRBJ2-7; d_call: .; v_call: TRBV11-2; cdr3_length: 16; cdr3_nt: TGTGCCAGCAGCTTAGTCCGACTAGTATCTAGCCACGAGCAGTACTTC; cdr3_aa: CASSLVRLVSSHEQYF
clone_size: .; j_call: TRBJ2-1; d_call: TRBD2; v_call: TRBV20-1; cdr3_length: 17; cdr3_nt: TGCAGTGCTAGAGATGGGGGGAGGGCCTTCTCCTACAATGAGCAGTTCTTC; cdr3_aa: CSARDGGRAFSYNEQFF
clone_size: .; j_call: TRBJ2-5; d_call: TRBD1; v_call: TRBV7-6; cdr3_length: 14; cdr3_nt: TGTGCCAGCAGCTTAGGGGGACAGTGGGAGACCCAGTACTTC; cdr3_aa: CASSLGGQWETQYF
clone_size: once; j_call: TRBJ1-1; d_call: TRBD1; v_call: TRBV25-1; cdr3_length: 15; cdr3_nt: TGTGCCAGCATTCCCGGACAGGGATTCCGGACTGAAGCTTTCTTT; cdr3_aa: CASIPGQGFRTEAFF
clone_size: .; j_call: TRBJ2-7; d_call: .; v_call: TRBV11-2; cdr3_length: 14; cdr3_nt: TGTGCCAGCAGCTTAGCACAGGGTCCCTACGAGCAGTACTTC; cdr3_aa: CASSLAQGPYEQYF
clone_size: .; j_call: TRBJ1-1; d_call: .; v_call: TRBV29-1; cdr3_length: 13; cdr3_nt: TGCAGCGTTGAAGAGGGGGGGAGGACTGAAGCTTTCTTT; cdr3_aa: CSVEEGGRTEAFF
clone_size: .; j_call: TRBJ2-5; d_call: .; v_call: TRBV4-3; cdr3_length: 14; cdr3_nt: TGCGCCAGCAGCCAAGATCTGGCTAGAGAGACCCAGTACTTC; cdr3_aa: CASSQDLARETQYF
clone_size: .; j_call: TRBJ1-1; d_call: .; v_call: TRBV5-6; cdr3_length: 12; cdr3_nt: TGTGCCAGCAGGCGGGGGGGAACTGAAGCTTTCTTT; cdr3_aa: CASRRGGTEAFF
clone_size: .; j_call: TRBJ2-5; d_call: .; v_call: TRBV20-1; cdr3_length: 15; cdr3_nt: TGCAGTGCCTCTCCTCCGGCCCAGGGTGGTGAGACCCAGTACTTC; cdr3_aa: CSASPPAQGGETQYF